This T cell receptor beta chain was captured in a study of blood T cell repertoires in COVID-19. As for the study in general: Whether acute or convalescent, the COVID-19 samples came from the United States, Italy and Spain. PBMCs, B-cell-depleted T cells, or T cells provided the cDNA or gDNA that made up the material.

In the original processing: It was from reference gene primer amplification that nucleated cell counts were estimated. Here immunoSEQ multiplex PCR was the method, and the copy in TCRdb shows in-frame clones only, minus some. The V and J calls and clone size come from that table; D and trimming were worked out from the DNA. The repertoire holds about 52,000 clones, with over 75% as singletons. The CDR3 spans 15 residues. Trimming at V came to 7 bases and at J to 3 bases, leaving 5 bases not matched to a gene. The germline CDR1 and CDR2 sequences are SNHLY and FYNNEI. The sample holds a few counts of this clone.

This sequence joins TRBV2 and TRBJ1-4, with TRBD1 matching 10 bases. The sequenced material came from peripheral blood. This TCR was recovered from a man between 65 and 79 years old with active COVID-19. The CDR3 spells CASKPGQGSNEKLFF. The CDR3 coding sequence is TGTGCCAGCAAACCGGGACAGGGGTCTAATGAAAAACTGTTTTTT.